The 10 T cell receptor beta chains reported below all come from one sample, sequenced in a study of identical twins. TCRdb reprocessed the 5' RACE reads via MiXCR and lists one record per CDR3 protein. The table lists roughly 1.6 million distinct CDR3 sequences, around 33% of them singletons. Specimen: cord blood. These receptor sequences come from a newborn girl in good health.

This chain connects TRBV12-3 or TRBV12-4 to TRBJ2-3; 12 positions agree with TRBD2. V was clipped by 3 bases and J by 2 bases; unmatched bases: 3. This CDR3 is built from 16 residues. This CDR3 is CASSFTSGRSTDTQYF. CDR3 sequence (DNA): TGTGCCAGCAGTTTCACTAGCGGGAGGTCCACAGATACGCAGTATTTT.

The chain carries TRBV7-9 and TRBJ2-3, with a tentative D call TRBD1 (5 bases). Between the trimmed V and J ends, which lost 7 bases and 2 bases, there was a span of 10 bases. The germline V gene encodes CDR1 SEHNR and CDR2 FQNEAQ (reference sequence). CDR3 size: 13 residues. The CDR3 region is CASNDRPTDTQYF. DNA for the CDR3: TGTGCCAGCAACGACAGACCCACAGATACGCAGTATTTT.

This chain joins TRBV14 and TRBJ2-3; 10 bases fit TRBD2. The CDR3 has 17 residues. V shed 4 bases and J 4 bases; nucleotides not matched to a gene: 11. Germline V gene lookup returns CDR1 SGHDN and CDR2 FVKESK. CDR3 in amino acids: CASSLPPERGGPDTQYF. DNA of the CDR3: TGTGCCAGCAGCCTCCCGCCTGAGCGGGGGGGCCCAGATACGCAGTATTTT.

The chain uses TRBV5-1 and TRBJ2-7, with D maybe TRBD1 (8 bases). Deletions cut 4 bases from V and 2 bases from J, with 16 bases between. This CDR3 has 15 amino acids. CDR1 and CDR2 from the germline V gene are SGHRS and YFSETQ. The CDR3 loop is CASSQNRGGPYEQYF. In DNA form, the CDR3 reads TGCGCCAGCAGCCAAAACAGGGGGGGCCCCTACGAGCAGTACTTC.

This clonotype was observed a few times. The J gene is TRBJ2-3, the V gene TRBV3-1; D gene ambiguous. CDR1 LGHDT and CDR2 YNNKEL come from the germline V gene (reference sequence). Trimming took off 5 bases at V and 4 bases at J, with 16 bases between the two ends. The CDR3 has 15 residues. The CDR3 reads CASSTTRGRADTQYF. In DNA, the CDR3 is TGTGCCAGCAGCACTACCCGAGGAAGGGCAGATACGCAGTATTTT.

There are many counts of this clonotype. The chain employs TRBV6-2 or TRBV6-3 and TRBJ2-3; either TRBD1 or TRBD2 may supply D (5 bases each). V lost 8 bases, J lost 7 bases, and 16 bases lay in between. Germline CDR1 reads MNHEY; CDR2 reads SVGEGT. The CDR3 has 13 amino acids. This chain's CDR3 is CASLRDPVYTQYF. The DNA of the CDR3 is TGTGCCAGCCTCCGGGACCCAGTCTATACGCAGTATTTT.

The chain carries TRBV7-8 and TRBJ2-1; D unclear. V dropped 6 bases and J dropped 5 bases, with 29 bases sitting between them. Germline V gene sequence: CDR1 SGHVS, CDR2 FQNEAQ. The CDR3 is made up of 19 amino acids. CDR3 sequence: CASRLRFVRELAPNNEQFF. The DNA of the CDR3 is TGTGCCAGCAGGTTAAGGTTTGTTCGTGAACTGGCCCCTAACAATGAGCAGTTCTTC.

The chain's CDR3 is CASSPHRVLYSNQPQHF. DNA of the CDR3: TGTGCCAGCAGCCCTCACCGGGTCCTCTATAGCAATCAGCCCCAGCATTTT. The chain is built from TRBV7-2 and TRBJ1-5; no firm D call. The germline gives CDR1 SGHTA, CDR2 FQGNSA. V lost 5 bases to trimming and J lost 0 bases, with 17 bases between them. This CDR3 spans 17 amino acids.

The rearrangement joins TRBV6-1 to TRBJ1-4; the match to TRBD1 covers 8 bases. With 6 bases clipped from V and 4 bases from J, the junction kept 7 bases outside the gene matches. The CDR3 is 15 amino acids. The V gene's germline CDR1 is MNHNS and CDR2 SASEGT. The CDR3 DNA follows: TGTGCCAGCAGGACAAGGGGACAGGATAATGAAAAACTGTTTTTT. Its translation is CASRTRGQDNEKLFF.

The CDR3 sequence: CASSLEQGAKTQYF. The CDR3, as DNA: TGTGCCAGCAGCTTAGAACAGGGGGCAAAGACCCAGTACTTC. The rearrangement links TRBV7-7 to TRBJ2-5, with TRBD1 matching over 9 bases. The germline V gene encodes CDR1 SSHAT and CDR2 FNYEAQ (reference sequence). Unmatched junction bases numbered 3, after V lost 1 base and J lost 6 bases. The CDR3 contains 14 residues.